A selection of T cell receptor beta chains follows, all from one sample in a study of cytomegalovirus exposure and HLA in healthy donors. This table comes from immunoSEQ multiplex PCR, and its TCRdb copy is limited to in-frame clones, with some not included. The sample gives 150,000 to 200,000 clones, roughly four fifths of which show up once; about 1.7% is in the top ten. The sample taken for sequencing was PBMCs. The receptors here all came from a man younger than 35 in good health and CMV-seronegative. CDR3s include the opening cysteine and the closing phenylalanine or tryptophan. The order of the fields is CDR3 DNA, CDR3 protein, CDR3 length, D gene, J gene, V gene, clone size. D genes are given only for firm matches. Some rows have no size entry. The others give once, few or many, or a class for an expanded clone.

TGTGCCAGCAGTGTGTACAGGGACGGGTCCGAGCAGTACTTC | CASSVYRDGSEQYF | 14 | . | TRBJ2-7 | TRBV2 | once
TGTGCCAGCAGCGTAGTAGCGGGAGTAGGGGAGCAGTTCTTC | CASSVVAGVGEQFF | 14 | TRBD2 | TRBJ2-1 | TRBV9 | .
TGCGCCAGCAGTCTCCAGACTAGCGGGGGGGCCTGTGAGCAGTTCTTC | CASSLQTSGGACEQFF | 16 | TRBD2 | TRBJ2-1 | TRBV23-1 | .
TGTTCCAGCAGCTTTCCGCCCTCCGACAATAGGAATGAGCAGTTCTTC | CSSSFPPSDNRNEQFF | 16 | . | TRBJ2-1 | TRBV7-9 | few
TGTGCCAGCAGAGAGGGGGCCGCGAACACCGGGGAGCTGTTTTTT | CASREGAANTGELFF | 15 | TRBD1 | TRBJ2-2 | TRBV28 | .
TGTGCCAGCAGTGCGGTGGGGGACTCGTCCTACGAGCAGTACTTC | CASSAVGDSSYEQYF | 15 | . | TRBJ2-7 | TRBV6-5 | .
TGTGCCAGCAGCTTGAACCCTAGCGGCATCTACGAGCAGTACTTC | CASSLNPSGIYEQYF | 15 | TRBD2 | TRBJ2-7 | TRBV5-4 | .
TGTGCCAGCAGCTATTACCCCTCAGGGGGCCAGGGCAATCAGCCCCAGCATTTT | CASSYYPSGGQGNQPQHF | 18 | TRBD1 | TRBJ1-5 | TRBV5-8 | .
TGTGCCAGCATTCGACAGGGGCCCCACGAAAAACTGTTTTTT | CASIRQGPHEKLFF | 14 | TRBD1 | TRBJ1-4 | TRBV2 | .
TGTGCCAGTAGTATTCTGGAAACAGACTATGGCTACACCTTC | CASSILETDYGYTF | 14 | . | TRBJ1-2 | TRBV19 | .
TGTGCCAGCAGCCAGGGGGATATGAATTCACCCCTCCACTTT | CASSQGDMNSPLHF | 14 | TRBD1 | TRBJ1-6 | TRBV7-2 | once
TGTGCCAGCAGTGTCGCGGGACAGGGGTACAATGAGCAGTTCTTC | CASSVAGQGYNEQFF | 15 | TRBD1 | TRBJ2-1 | TRBV6-1 | few
TGTTCCAGCAGCTCTGGACAGATTGAAGCTTTCTTT | CSSSSGQIEAFF | 12 | . | TRBJ1-1 | TRBV7-9 | once
TGTGCCAGCAGTGACGGAGGCCCCTACGAGCAGTACTTC | CASSDGGPYEQYF | 13 | . | TRBJ2-7 | TRBV25-1 | .
TGCGCCAGCAGCGTGGGGACCAGCGGGATCGACGAGCAGTACTTC | CASSVGTSGIDEQYF | 15 | TRBD2 | TRBJ2-7 | TRBV5-1 | .
TGTGCCAGCAGTTACTCAGTAGGACACTTGAACACTGAAGCTTTCTTT | CASSYSVGHLNTEAFF | 16 | . | TRBJ1-1 | TRBV6-6 | .
TGTGCCACCAGTATATATGGGACAGGGAATGAGCAGTTCTTC | CATSIYGTGNEQFF | 14 | TRBD1 | TRBJ2-1 | TRBV19 | .
TGTGCCAGCAGCTTAGAAGCGGGGTCTGGAGATACGCAGTATTTT | CASSLEAGSGDTQYF | 15 | TRBD2 | TRBJ2-3 | TRBV7-9 | .
TGTGCCAGCAGCTCCGGACAGAACTCCTACGAGCAGTACTTC | CASSSGQNSYEQYF | 14 | . | TRBJ2-7 | TRBV13 | .
TGCGCCAGCAGCCAAGGGTTAGCGGGGGAAATGGATACGCAGTATTTT | CASSQGLAGEMDTQYF | 16 | TRBD2 | TRBJ2-3 | TRBV4-3 | .
TGCGCCAGCAGCTATGGTAGCGGGGGGCAGGATACGCAGTATTTT | CASSYGSGGQDTQYF | 15 | TRBD2 | TRBJ2-3 | TRBV5-1 | .
TGTGCCAGCAGCTCTTTCACCGGGACAGGTGGCTACACCTTC | CASSSFTGTGGYTF | 14 | TRBD1 | TRBJ1-2 | TRBV7-9 | .
TGTGCCAGCAGCTTAGCCCCGACTAGCGACAACACCGGGGAGCTGTTTTTT | CASSLAPTSDNTGELFF | 17 | TRBD2 | TRBJ2-2 | TRBV7-9 | .
TGCGCCAGCAGTGATACTAGCGGGGAAACCTACGAGCAGTACTTC | CASSDTSGETYEQYF | 15 | TRBD2 | TRBJ2-7 | TRBV10-2 | .
TGTGCCAGCAGCTTAAGGGACTCCTCCCTCGAGCAGTACTTC | CASSLRDSSLEQYF | 14 | . | TRBJ2-7 | TRBV13 | .
TGTGCCAGCAGCTTGGGAGGGTATCAGCCCCAGCATTTT | CASSLGGYQPQHF | 13 | . | TRBJ1-5 | TRBV7-9 | .
TGTGCCATTAGGACAGGCCCAGGGGAAAAACTGTTTTTT | CAIRTGPGEKLFF | 13 | TRBD1 | TRBJ1-4 | TRBV10-3 | .
TGTGCCACCAGCAGAGACAACTCTGGGGCCAACGTCCTGACTTTC | CATSRDNSGANVLTF | 15 | . | TRBJ2-6 | TRBV15 | .
TGTGCCAGCAGCCGGCAGGGACAGCGGAGCTCCTACGAGCAGTACTTC | CASSRQGQRSSYEQYF | 16 | TRBD1 | TRBJ2-7 | TRBV14 | once
TGTGCCAGCAGCTTAACCCCAGGGGGGAGACTAGCGGGCGGTACCGGGGAGCTGTTTTTT | CASSLTPGGRLAGGTGELFF | 20 | TRBD2 | TRBJ2-2 | TRBV7-3 | .
TGTGCCAGCAGCGAGGGACTAGCGGAAATTTACGAGCAGTACTTC | CASSEGLAEIYEQYF | 15 | TRBD2 | TRBJ2-7 | TRBV5-4 | .
TGTGCCAGCAGCCCCAGGGGTGTTGAAAAACTGTTTTTT | CASSPRGVEKLFF | 13 | . | TRBJ1-4 | TRBV7-2 | .
TGTGCCAGCAGCTTTGAGGGGAGGGGCACAGATACGCAGTATTTT | CASSFEGRGTDTQYF | 15 | TRBD2 | TRBJ2-3 | TRBV7-9 | .
TGTGCCAGTAGTATCAGTCAGGGATCAAGCTCCTACGAGCAGTACTTC | CASSISQGSSSYEQYF | 16 | . | TRBJ2-7 | TRBV19 | .
TGTGCCAGCAGCTTGGGCCGGTGGGAGACCCAGTACTTC | CASSLGRWETQYF | 13 | . | TRBJ2-5 | TRBV5-4 | .
TGCGCCAGCAGCTCCCGGGACAGGGGGAACCGAGGGCACACTGAAGCTTTCTTT | CASSSRDRGNRGHTEAFF | 18 | TRBD1 | TRBJ1-1 | TRBV5-1 | .
TGCGCCAGCAGAATGGAACAGGGGGCGAAAAAACTGTTTTTT | CASRMEQGAKKLFF | 14 | TRBD1 | TRBJ1-4 | TRBV5-1 | .
TGCGCCAGCAGCCAACGGACAGGGCCCCTCTCCTACAATGAGCAGTTCTTC | CASSQRTGPLSYNEQFF | 17 | TRBD1 | TRBJ2-1 | TRBV4-1 | .
TGTGCCAGTAGTATGACAGGGACTAGCACAGATACGCAGTATTTT | CASSMTGTSTDTQYF | 15 | . | TRBJ2-3 | TRBV19 | .
TGTGCCAGCAGCTTAGCTAGCGGCTACGAGCAGTACTTC | CASSLASGYEQYF | 13 | TRBD2 | TRBJ2-7 | TRBV11-2 | few
TGCGCCAGCAAATTGAGGGGGAGCACAGATACGCAGTATTTT | CASKLRGSTDTQYF | 14 | . | TRBJ2-3 | TRBV5-1 | .